This T cell receptor beta chain was found in a study of shared clonotypes between healthy human individuals (dated by TCRdb to about 2020). With regard to the full study: A couple of women and a few men aged 18 to 49 years were included in the cohort. To increase sequencing depth and limit assay-specific biases, different laboratories used diverse techniques to prepare libraries and sequence TCR repertoires. For each donor, CD4 naive and CD4 memory were each run on three plates, CD8 naive on two plates, and CD8 memory on one plate. To estimate repertoire size and how much clonotype sharing occurs between individuals, the study deeply sequenced the blood TCR repertoires of five or six healthy adults. Leukapheresis yielded between about 0.9 and 10 billion PBMCs per donor.

This clone appeared a single time. Its antigen remains undetermined. Nothing much larger sits one base from this clone, and base qualities are not available. The donors were healthy, HIV-negative adults who had no recently reported acute infections or vaccinations. Every donor was a Caucasian adult living in Nashville, Tennessee, USA. CD4+ T cells were enriched through magnetic negative selection, after which naive cells were positively selected on CD45RA and the remaining negative fraction served as the memory subset. Blood was collected by leukapheresis, and PBMCs were isolated by Ficoll-Histopaque density gradient centrifugation and then cryopreserved in liquid nitrogen vapor phase. Analytical flow cytometry was used to check the purity and quantity of every magnetically sorted T cell population. Genomic DNA was isolated from every sorted fraction and measured by UV absorbance on a Nanodrop 2000c.

Using the deep immunoSEQ assay, TCR CDR3 regions were amplified from genomic DNA by multiplex PCR. For each cell subset, the extracted genomic DNA was distributed evenly across all wells of several immunoSEQ 96-well plates, and each plate served as one replicate. For sorted subsets, approximately 190 ng genomic DNA, equal to 30,000 to 35,000 T cell genomes, was loaded into each replicate PCR. Purified libraries were quantified with a Qubit 3.0 fluorometer, sized on a Bioanalyzer 2100, and re-quantified with the KAPA Library Quantification kit. Every immunoSEQ 96-well plate was sequenced on a dedicated single-read 150-cycle Illumina NextSeq 550 flow cell. On the authors' methods: Because the immunoSEQ output included only junctional sequences and no quality scores, the filtering could not be the same as the filtering used for full-length reads. To assign V/J genes and CDR3, sequences were annotated using PyIR, a Python wrapper for IgBLAST v1.9, with IMGT germline references. Reads were filtered out if the reads had weak V/J assignments (E-value above 1e-6), no CDR3, stop codons, out-of-frame junctions, or ambiguous translated residues. A V3J clonotype was defined by an identical inferred V gene, J gene, and CDR3 amino acid sequence. To compute the percentage overlap between repertoires, the number of shared unique clonotypes was divided by the size of the smaller repertoire. Richness of each repertoire was evaluated using RTK rarefaction, the Chao1 estimator, and Recon v2.1 estimates of unobserved clonotypes. Generation probabilities were computed with OLGA for all TCRbeta clonotypes obtained by the gDNA method from several donors. Held by TCRdb, this immuneACCESS table contains in-frame sequences only and omits some clones. Under half of the omission traces to an unresolved V gene where checked; the cause of the rest is unknown. V and J calls and clone size follow that table, whereas D and trimming were derived from the DNA. The sample includes about 2.3 million clones, with under 95% observed a single time. The top ten clonotypes cover around 0.35% of the sample.

On the study overall, not on this receptor specifically: Incomplete sequencing was indicated by rarefaction of sorted-subset datasets, despite the large sequencing depth. Sharing across a few donors was observed for about 5% of naive CD4, 3% to 3.5% of naive CD8, about 2.5% of memory CD4, and around 0.42% of memory CD8 clonotypes. The small number of donors limited the genetic and exposure-history diversity represented. Compared with non-shared clonotypes, clonotypes shared by all four sorted-subset donors had higher generation probabilities. Pairwise subsampling led to the expectation that sequencing depth would affect the degree of clonotype sharing among donors. Estimated clonotype richness was generally larger for naive than for memory subsets. Sampling was restricted to blood, and TCR repertoires in tissues likely differ from the TCR repertoires found in blood.

Cut back by 2 bases and 10 bases, the V and J ends lie 9 bases apart. For CDR1 and CDR2, the germline V gene lists MDHEN and SYDVKM. Measured from the cysteine to the phenylalanine, the CDR3 is 12 residues long. Only the CDR3 DNA stays, 36 bases, in frame from base 1. Rearrangement joined TRBV28 to TRBJ2-1; the D gene is unclear. Sequencing used naive CD4+ T cells from PBMCs. The cell subset or site label on this specimen signifies: CD45RA+ positively selected. This receptor was taken from a man between 18 and 35 years old in good health. Some clones in this sample may be carry-over from other donors' samples. The CDR3 corresponds to CASSLSHSEQFF. The nucleotide sequence is given as TGTGCCAGCAGTTTAAGTCATAGCGAGCAGTTCTTC.